Following are 13 T cell receptor beta chains from one sample sequenced in a study of blood T cell repertoires in COVID-19. Sequencing used immunoSEQ multiplex PCR; TCRdb keeps in-frame clones, though not all of them. Of under 200,000 clones listed, roughly nine tenths are singletons. Sequenced: peripheral blood. The receptor set was obtained from a man in his 60s with active or convalescent COVID-19.

The chain uses TRBV11-2 and TRBJ1-1; D call uncertain. CDR3 length: 13 amino acids. CDR1 SGHAT and CDR2 FQNNGV come from the germline V gene. V was cut by 6 bases and J by 2 bases, with 10 bases left in between. CDR3 coding DNA: TGTGCCAGCAGTCTCCAAGCCAACACTGAAGCTTTCTTT. It specifies CASSLQANTEAFF.

This clone was found once. The V gene is TRBV7-9, the J gene TRBJ2-1, with TRBD2 identical over 9 bases. Germline values: CDR1 SEHNR, CDR2 FQNEAQ (reference sequence). The J segment lost 4 bases and the V segment lost 5 bases, leaving 9 bases of the junction unmatched. This CDR3 has 16 amino acids. As DNA, the CDR3 is TGTGCCAGCAGCCCACCAGCGGGGGGACGTTACAATGAGCAGTTCTTC. Its translation is CASSPPAGGRYNEQFF.

The chain is built from TRBV6-5 and TRBJ1-2, with 10 bases that match TRBD1. Germline CDR1 and CDR2: MNHEY and SVGAGI. The CDR3 is 15 residues long. The V and J ends lost 5 bases and 5 bases, in that order; junction bases with no gene match: 8. For the CDR3, the DNA is TGTGCCAGCAGTATGACCGGGACAGGGGCTTATGGCTACACCTTC. Its translation: CASSMTGTGAYGYTF.

V and J are TRBV12-3 or TRBV12-4 and TRBJ1-1; D is unclear. V lost 5 bases and J lost 3, with 7 bases in between. CDR3 length equals 12 residues. CDR3 bases: TGTGCCAGCAGTCCGGTGGACACTGAAGCTTTCTTT. This codes for CASSPVDTEAFF.

The chain uses TRBV4-1 and TRBJ1-2, with D possibly TRBD1 on 5 matching bases. In germline, CDR1 is MGHRA, CDR2 YSYEKL. The CDR3 has 15 amino acids. Trimming took 1 base from V and 6 from J, leaving 15 bases between them. CDR3 residues: CASSQVGTSRDGYTF. The CDR3 nucleotides read TGCGCCAGCAGCCAAGTCGGGACTTCGCGAGATGGCTACACCTTC.

The chain links TRBV18 to TRBJ1-1; tentatively, D is TRBD1 (6 bases). Germline lookup yields CDR1 KGHSH and CDR2 LQKENI. The CDR3 covers 16 residues. V lost 2 bases, J lost 3 bases, and 16 bases lay in between. This chain's CDR3 is CASSPYSEGHYTEAFF. CDR3 DNA: TGTGCCAGCTCACCATACAGCGAGGGACACTACACTGAAGCTTTCTTT.

The rearrangement uses TRBV5-1 and TRBJ1-4; D may be TRBD1 (5 bases). The germline V gene has CDR1 SGHRS and CDR2 YFSETQ. Deletions cut 8 bases from V and 0 bases from J, with 11 bases between. This CDR3 spans 14 amino acids. DNA of the CDR3: TGCGCCAGACACCGGGGGGCAACTAATGAAAAACTGTTTTTT. Translated, it gives CARHRGATNEKLFF.

The chain carries TRBV3-1 (or the pseudogene TRBV3-2) and TRBJ1-6, with 9 bases matching TRBD1. Per germline, CDR1 LGHDT and CDR2 YNNKEL (reference sequence). V trimming: 4 bases; J trimming: 6 bases; junction bases outside the gene matches: 7. The CDR3 has 16 residues. The CDR3: CASSRPGTGFNSPLHF. CDR3 nucleotide sequence: TGTGCCAGCAGCCGCCCTGGGACAGGGTTTAATTCACCCCTCCACTTT.

The chain employs TRBV2 and TRBJ2-7, with D possibly being TRBD2 (6 bases). V was shortened by 6 bases and J by 0 bases, with 6 bases between the two germline ends. CDR1 is SNHLY and CDR2 is FYNNEI in the germline V gene. CDR3 length: 12 amino acids. This CDR3 reads CASRDYSYEQYF. The CDR3 DNA sequence: TGTGCCAGCAGGGACTACTCCTACGAGCAGTACTTC.

This clone was detected only once. V is TRBV6-1 and J is TRBJ1-5; tentatively, D is TRBD1 (5 bases). Germline V lookup: CDR1 MNHNS, CDR2 SASEGT. V was pared by 1 base and J by 7 bases, with 8 bases between. This CDR3 has 13 amino acids. For the CDR3, the DNA is TGTGCCAGCAGTGAAGTACAGGAACAGCCCCAGCATTTT. Translation gives CASSEVQEQPQHF.

This clone was observed a few times. CDR3 in DNA: TGTGCCAGCAGCTTGGACAGGGCCTACACCTTC. The encoded protein is CASSLDRAYTF. The V call is TRBV5-4, the J call TRBJ1-2, with D possibly TRBD1 on 6 matching bases. This CDR3 has 11 amino acids. The germline V gene has CDR1 SGHNT and CDR2 YYREEE (reference sequence). V was clipped by 0 bases and J by 10 bases, with 7 bases between them. The full variable domain, in which reference TRBV5-4 and TRBJ1-2 provide the parts outside the CDR3, is ETGVTQSPTHLIKTRGQQVTLRCSSQSGHNTVSWYQQALGQGPQFIFQYYREEENGRGNFPPRFSGLQFPNYSSELNVNALELDDSALYLCASSLDRAYTFGSGTRLTVV.

J is TRBJ1-5 and V is TRBV7-8, with D possibly TRBD1 on 6 matching bases. This CDR3 spans 17 amino acids. The V end was cut by 5 bases, the J end by 4 bases, with 21 bases between. Germline values: CDR1 SGHVS, CDR2 FQNEAQ. In DNA, the CDR3 is TGTGCCAGCAGCCCCCCCCGGGGGGGCATCGGGAATCAGCCCCAGCATTTT. Protein sequence: CASSPPRGGIGNQPQHF. Using reference TRBV7-8 and TRBJ1-5 for the parts outside the CDR3, the full variable domain is GAGVSQSPRYKVAKRGQDVALRCDPISGHVSLFWYQQALGQGPEFLTYFQNEAQLDKSGLPSDRFFAERPEGSVSTLKIQRTQQEDSAVYLCASSPPRGGIGNQPQHFGDGTRLSIL.

The chain links TRBV5-1 to TRBJ1-2; D remains ambiguous. In germline, CDR1 is SGHRS, CDR2 YFSETQ. V was shortened by 5 bases and J by 0 bases, with 14 bases between the two germline ends. CDR3 length: 15 amino acids. Here the CDR3 DNA reads TGCGCCAGCAGAACCCAGGAAAATTCTAACTATGGCTACACCTTC. Encoded protein: CASRTQENSNYGYTF.